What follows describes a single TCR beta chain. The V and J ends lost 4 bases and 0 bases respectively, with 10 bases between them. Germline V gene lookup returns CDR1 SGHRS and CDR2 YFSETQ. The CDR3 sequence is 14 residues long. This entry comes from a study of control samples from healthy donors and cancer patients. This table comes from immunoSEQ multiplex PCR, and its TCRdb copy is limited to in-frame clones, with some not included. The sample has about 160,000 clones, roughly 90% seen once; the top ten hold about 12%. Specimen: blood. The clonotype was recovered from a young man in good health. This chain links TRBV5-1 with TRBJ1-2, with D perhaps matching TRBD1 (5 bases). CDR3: CASSRDSSNYGYTF. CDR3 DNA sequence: TGCGCCAGCAGCCGAGACAGCTCTAACTATGGCTACACCTTC.